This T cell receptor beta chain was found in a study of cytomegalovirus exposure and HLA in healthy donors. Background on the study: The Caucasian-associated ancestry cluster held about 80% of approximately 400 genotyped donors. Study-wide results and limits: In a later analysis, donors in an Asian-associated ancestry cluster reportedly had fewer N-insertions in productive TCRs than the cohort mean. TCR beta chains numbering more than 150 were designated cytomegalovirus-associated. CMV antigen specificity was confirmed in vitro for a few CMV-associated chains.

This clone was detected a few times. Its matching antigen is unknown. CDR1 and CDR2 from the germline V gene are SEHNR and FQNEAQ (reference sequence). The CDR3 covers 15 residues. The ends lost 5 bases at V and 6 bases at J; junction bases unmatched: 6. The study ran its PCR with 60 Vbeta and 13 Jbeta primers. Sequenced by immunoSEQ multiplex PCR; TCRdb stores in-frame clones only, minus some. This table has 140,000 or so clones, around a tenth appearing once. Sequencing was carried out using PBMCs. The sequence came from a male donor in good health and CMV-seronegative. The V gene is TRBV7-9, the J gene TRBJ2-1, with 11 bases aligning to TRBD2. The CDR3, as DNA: TGTGCCAGCAGCCCTCTAGCGGGGGGAGGCAATGAGCAGTTCTTC. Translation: CASSPLAGGGNEQFF.